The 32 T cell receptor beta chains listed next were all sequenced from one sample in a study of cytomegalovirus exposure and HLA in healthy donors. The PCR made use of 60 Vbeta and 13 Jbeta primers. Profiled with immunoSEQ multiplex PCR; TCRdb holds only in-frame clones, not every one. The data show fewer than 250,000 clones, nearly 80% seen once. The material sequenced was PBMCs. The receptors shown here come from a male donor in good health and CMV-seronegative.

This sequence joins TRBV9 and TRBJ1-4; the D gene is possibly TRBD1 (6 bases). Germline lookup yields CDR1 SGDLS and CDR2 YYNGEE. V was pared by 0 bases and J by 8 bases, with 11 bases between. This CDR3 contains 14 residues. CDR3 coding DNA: TGTGCCAGCAGCGTAGAGGGGGAAGGAGAAAAACTGTTTTTT. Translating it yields CASSVEGEGEKLFF.

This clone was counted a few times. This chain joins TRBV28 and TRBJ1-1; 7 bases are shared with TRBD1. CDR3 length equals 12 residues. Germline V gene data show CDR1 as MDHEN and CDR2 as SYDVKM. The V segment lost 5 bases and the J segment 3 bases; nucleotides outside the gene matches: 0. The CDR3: CASSGQDTEAFF. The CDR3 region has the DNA TGTGCCAGCAGTGGACAGGACACTGAAGCTTTCTTT.

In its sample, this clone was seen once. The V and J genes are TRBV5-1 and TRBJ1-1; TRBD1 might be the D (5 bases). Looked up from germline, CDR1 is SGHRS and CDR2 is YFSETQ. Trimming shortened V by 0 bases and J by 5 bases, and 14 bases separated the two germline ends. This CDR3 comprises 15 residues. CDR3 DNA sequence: TGCGCCAGCAGCTTGGCCCCGGGGGTGCGGACTGAAGCTTTCTTT. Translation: CASSLAPGVRTEAFF.

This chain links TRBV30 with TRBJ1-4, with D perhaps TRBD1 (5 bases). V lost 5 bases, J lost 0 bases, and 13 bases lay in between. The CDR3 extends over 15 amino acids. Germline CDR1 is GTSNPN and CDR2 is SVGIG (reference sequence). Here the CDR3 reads CAWPRDSATNEKLFF. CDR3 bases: TGTGCCTGGCCCAGAGACAGTGCAACTAATGAAAAACTGTTTTTT.

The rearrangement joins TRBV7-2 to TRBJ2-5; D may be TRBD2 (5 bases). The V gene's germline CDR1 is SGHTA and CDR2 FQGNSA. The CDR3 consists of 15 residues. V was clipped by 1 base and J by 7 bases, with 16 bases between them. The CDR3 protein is CASSLGLLGMATQYF. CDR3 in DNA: TGTGCCAGCAGCTTAGGGTTGCTCGGGATGGCGACCCAGTACTTC.

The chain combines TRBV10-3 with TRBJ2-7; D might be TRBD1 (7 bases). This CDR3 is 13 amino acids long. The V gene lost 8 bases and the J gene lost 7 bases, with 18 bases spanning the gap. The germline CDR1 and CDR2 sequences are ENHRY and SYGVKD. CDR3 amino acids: CAIRGTVPGEQYF. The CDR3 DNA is TGTGCCATCCGGGGGACAGTCCCGGGGGAGCAGTACTTC.

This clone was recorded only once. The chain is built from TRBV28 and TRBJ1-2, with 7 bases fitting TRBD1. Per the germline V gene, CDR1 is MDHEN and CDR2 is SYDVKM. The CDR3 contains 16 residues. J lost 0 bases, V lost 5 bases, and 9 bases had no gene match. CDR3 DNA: TGTGCCAGCAGTCCAACCCCGGGACAGCCTAACTATGGCTACACCTTC. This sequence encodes CASSPTPGQPNYGYTF.

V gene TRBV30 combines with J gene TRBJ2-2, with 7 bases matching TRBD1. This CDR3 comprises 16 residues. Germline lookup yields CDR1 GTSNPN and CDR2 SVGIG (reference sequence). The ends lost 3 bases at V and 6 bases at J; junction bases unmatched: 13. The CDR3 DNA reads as TGTGCCTGGAGGTCGGGACAGTTTGTCTCGGCCGGGGAGCTGTTTTTT. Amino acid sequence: CAWRSGQFVSAGELFF.

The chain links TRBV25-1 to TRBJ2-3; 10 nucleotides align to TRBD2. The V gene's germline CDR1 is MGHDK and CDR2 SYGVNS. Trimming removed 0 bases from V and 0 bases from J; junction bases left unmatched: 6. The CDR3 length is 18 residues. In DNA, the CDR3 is TGTGCCAGCAGTGAATATGGACTAGCGGAGATTAGCACAGATACGCAGTATTTT. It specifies CASSEYGLAEISTDTQYF. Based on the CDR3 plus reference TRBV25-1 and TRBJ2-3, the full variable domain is EADIYQTPRYLVIGTGKKITLECSQTMGHDKMYWYQQDPGMELHLIHYSYGVNSTEKGDLSSESTVSRIRTEHFPLTLESARPSHTSQYLCASSEYGLAEISTDTQYFGPGTRLTVL.

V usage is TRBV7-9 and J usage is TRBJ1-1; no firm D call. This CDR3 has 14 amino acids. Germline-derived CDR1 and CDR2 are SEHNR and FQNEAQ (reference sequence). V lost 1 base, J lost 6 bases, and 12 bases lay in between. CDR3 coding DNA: TGTGCCAGCAGCTTAGATTTCCTCTATGCTGAAGCTTTCTTT. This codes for CASSLDFLYAEAFF.

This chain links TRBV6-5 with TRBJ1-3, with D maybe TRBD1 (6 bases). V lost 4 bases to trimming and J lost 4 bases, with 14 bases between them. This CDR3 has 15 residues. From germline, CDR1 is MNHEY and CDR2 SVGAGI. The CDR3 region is CASSSQGMEGNTIYF. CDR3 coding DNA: TGTGCCAGCAGTTCCCAGGGGATGGAAGGAAACACCATATATTTT.

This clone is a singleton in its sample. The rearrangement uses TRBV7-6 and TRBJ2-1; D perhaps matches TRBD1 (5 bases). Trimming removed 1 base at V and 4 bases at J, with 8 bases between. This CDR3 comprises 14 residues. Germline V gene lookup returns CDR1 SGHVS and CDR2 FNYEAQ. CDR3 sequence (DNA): TGTGCCAGCAGCTTAGGGACACCGTACAATGAGCAGTTCTTC. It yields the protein CASSLGTPYNEQFF.

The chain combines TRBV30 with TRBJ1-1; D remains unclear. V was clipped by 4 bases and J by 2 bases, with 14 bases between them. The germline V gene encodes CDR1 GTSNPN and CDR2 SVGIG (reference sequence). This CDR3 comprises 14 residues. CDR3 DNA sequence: TGTGCCTGGACTCCTTTGGGAGTCAACACTGAAGCTTTCTTT. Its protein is CAWTPLGVNTEAFF.

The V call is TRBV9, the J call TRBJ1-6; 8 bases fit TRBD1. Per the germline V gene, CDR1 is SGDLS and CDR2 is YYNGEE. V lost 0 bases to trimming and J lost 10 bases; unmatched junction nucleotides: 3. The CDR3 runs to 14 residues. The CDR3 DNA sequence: TGTGCCAGCAGCGTAGGTCAGGGGGCCTCACCCCTCCACTTT. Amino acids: CASSVGQGASPLHF.

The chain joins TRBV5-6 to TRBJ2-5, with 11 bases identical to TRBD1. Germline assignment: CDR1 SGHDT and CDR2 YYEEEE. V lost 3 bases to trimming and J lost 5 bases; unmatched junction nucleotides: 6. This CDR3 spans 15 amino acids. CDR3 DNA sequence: TGTGCCAGCAGCTACGGGACAGGGGGGACGGAGACCCAGTACTTC. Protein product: CASSYGTGGTETQYF.

As DNA, the CDR3 is TGTGCCAGCAGCCCCTGGACTAGCGACTACAATGAGCAGTTCTTC. Translation gives CASSPWTSDYNEQFF. The V gene is TRBV7-3, the J gene TRBJ2-1, with 9 bases fitting TRBD2. The CDR3 totals 15 residues. The ends lost 5 bases at V and 3 bases at J; junction bases unmatched: 5. The germline CDR1 and CDR2 sequences are SGHTA and FQGTGA. Variable domain in full (rest from reference TRBV7-3 and TRBJ2-1): GAGVSQTPSNKVTEKGKYVELRCDPISGHTALYWYRQSLGQGPEFLIYFQGTGAADDSGLPNDRFFAVRPEGSVSTLKIQRTERGDSAVYLCASSPWTSDYNEQFFGPGTRLTVL.

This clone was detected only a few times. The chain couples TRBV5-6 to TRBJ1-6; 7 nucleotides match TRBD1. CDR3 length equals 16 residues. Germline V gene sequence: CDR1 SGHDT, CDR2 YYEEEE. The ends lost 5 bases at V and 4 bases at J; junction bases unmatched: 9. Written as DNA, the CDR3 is TGTGCCAGCAGTCTTGGGACAGTGTCATATAATTCACCCCTCCACTTT. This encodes CASSLGTVSYNSPLHF.

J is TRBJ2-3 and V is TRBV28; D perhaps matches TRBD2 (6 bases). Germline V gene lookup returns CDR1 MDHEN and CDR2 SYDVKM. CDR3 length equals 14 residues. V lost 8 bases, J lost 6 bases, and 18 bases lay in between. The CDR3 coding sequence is TGTGCCAGCGCATCAAGGGGAGGAGTGGATACGCAGTATTTT. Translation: CASASRGGVDTQYF.

The CDR3 region has the DNA TGTGCCAGCAGAGGTGGACAGGGGCGGCATGAGCAGTTCTTC. Translating gives CASRGGQGRHEQFF. The chain recombines TRBV6-5 with TRBJ2-1; 9 positions agree with TRBD1. The CDR3 length is 14 residues. Germline V gene data show CDR1 as MNHEY and CDR2 as SVGAGI. Unmatched junction bases numbered 8, after V lost 6 bases and J lost 8 bases.

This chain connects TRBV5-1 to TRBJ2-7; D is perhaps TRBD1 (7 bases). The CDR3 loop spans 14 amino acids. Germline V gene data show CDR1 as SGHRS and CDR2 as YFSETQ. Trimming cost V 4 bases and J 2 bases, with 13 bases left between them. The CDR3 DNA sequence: TGCGCCAGCAGCGACCTCAGGGGGGCCTACGAGCAGTACTTC. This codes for CASSDLRGAYEQYF.

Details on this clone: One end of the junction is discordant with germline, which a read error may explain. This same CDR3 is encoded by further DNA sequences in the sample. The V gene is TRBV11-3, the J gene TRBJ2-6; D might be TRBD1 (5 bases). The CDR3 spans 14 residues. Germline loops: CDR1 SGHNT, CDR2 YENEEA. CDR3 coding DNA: TGTGCCAGCAGCCCAGTGTCTGGGGCCAACGTCTTGACTTTC. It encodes CASSPVSGANVLTF. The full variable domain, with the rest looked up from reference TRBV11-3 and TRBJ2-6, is EAGVVQSPRYKIIEKKQPVAFWCNPISGHNTLYWYLQNLGQGPELLIRYENEEAVDDSQLPKDRFSAERLKGVDSTLKIQPAELGDSAVYLCASSPVSGANVLTFGAGSRLTVL.

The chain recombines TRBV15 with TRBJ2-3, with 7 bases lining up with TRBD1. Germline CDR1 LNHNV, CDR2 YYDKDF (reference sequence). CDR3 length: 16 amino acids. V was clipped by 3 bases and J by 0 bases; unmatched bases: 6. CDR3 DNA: TGTGCCACCAGCAGCCTACAGACAGGGAGCACAGATACGCAGTATTTT. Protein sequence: CATSSLQTGSTDTQYF.

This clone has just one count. CDR3 DNA: TGTGCCAGCTCACCGAAAAACAGGGGAACCTATGGCTACACCTTC. Translating it yields CASSPKNRGTYGYTF. The chain combines TRBV18 with TRBJ1-2, with 7 bases lining up with TRBD1. This CDR3 has 15 amino acids. The germline CDR1 and CDR2 sequences are KGHSH and LQKENI. After removal of 3 bases from V and 4 bases from J, the junction contained 8 bases not matched to a gene.

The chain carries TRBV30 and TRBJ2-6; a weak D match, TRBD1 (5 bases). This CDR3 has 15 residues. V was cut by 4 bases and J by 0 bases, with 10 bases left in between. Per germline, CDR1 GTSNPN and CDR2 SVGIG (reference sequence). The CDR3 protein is CAWTDMSSGANVLTF. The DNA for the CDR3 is TGTGCCTGGACGGACATGAGCTCTGGGGCCAACGTCCTGACTTTC.

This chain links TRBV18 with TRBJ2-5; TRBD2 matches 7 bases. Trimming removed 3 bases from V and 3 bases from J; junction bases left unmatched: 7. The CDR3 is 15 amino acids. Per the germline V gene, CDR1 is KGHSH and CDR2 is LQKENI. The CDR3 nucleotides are TGTGCCAGCTCACCGTTTGTGGGAGGGGAAGAGACCCAGTACTTC. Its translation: CASSPFVGGEETQYF.

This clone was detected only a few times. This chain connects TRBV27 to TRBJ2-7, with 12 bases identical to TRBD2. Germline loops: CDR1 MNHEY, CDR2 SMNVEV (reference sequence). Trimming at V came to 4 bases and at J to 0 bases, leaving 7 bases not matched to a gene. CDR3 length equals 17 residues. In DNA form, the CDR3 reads TGTGCCAGCAGTTCCCCGAGACTAGCGGGGGCCTCCTACGAGCAGTACTTC. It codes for CASSSPRLAGASYEQYF.

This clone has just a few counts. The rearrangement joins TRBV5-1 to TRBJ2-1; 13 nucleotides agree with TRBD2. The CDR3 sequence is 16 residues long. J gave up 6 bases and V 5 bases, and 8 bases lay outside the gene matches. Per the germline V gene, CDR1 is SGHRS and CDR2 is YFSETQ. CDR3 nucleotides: TGCGCCAGCAGGGTCGTCCGGACTAGCGGGGGCAATGAGCAGTTCTTC. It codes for CASRVVRTSGGNEQFF. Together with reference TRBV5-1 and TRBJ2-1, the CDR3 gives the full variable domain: KAGVTQTPRYLIKTRGQQVTLSCSPISGHRSVSWYQQTPGQGLQFLFEYFSETQRNKGNFPGRFSGRQFSNSRSEMNVSTLELGDSALYLCASRVVRTSGGNEQFFGPGTRLTVL.

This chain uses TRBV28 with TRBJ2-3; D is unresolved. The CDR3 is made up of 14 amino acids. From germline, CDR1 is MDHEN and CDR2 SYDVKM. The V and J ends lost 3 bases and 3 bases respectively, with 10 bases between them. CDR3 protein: CASSFPRRTDTQYF. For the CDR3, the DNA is TGTGCCAGCAGTTTTCCAAGGAGAACAGATACGCAGTATTTT.

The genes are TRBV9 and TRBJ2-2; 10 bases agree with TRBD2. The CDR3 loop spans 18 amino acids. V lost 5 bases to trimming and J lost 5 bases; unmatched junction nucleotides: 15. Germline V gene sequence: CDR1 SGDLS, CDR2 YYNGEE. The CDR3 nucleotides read TGTGCCAGCAGTCTATTTAGCGGGGGGCTCCGGGGGACCGGGGAGCTGTTTTTT. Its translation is CASSLFSGGLRGTGELFF.

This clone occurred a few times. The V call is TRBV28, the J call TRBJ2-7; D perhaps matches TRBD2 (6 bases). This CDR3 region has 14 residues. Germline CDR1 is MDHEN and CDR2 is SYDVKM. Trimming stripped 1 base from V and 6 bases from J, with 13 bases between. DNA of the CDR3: TGTGCCAGCAGTTTATTGGACTACGGGGGCGAGCAGTACTTC. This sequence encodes CASSLLDYGGEQYF.

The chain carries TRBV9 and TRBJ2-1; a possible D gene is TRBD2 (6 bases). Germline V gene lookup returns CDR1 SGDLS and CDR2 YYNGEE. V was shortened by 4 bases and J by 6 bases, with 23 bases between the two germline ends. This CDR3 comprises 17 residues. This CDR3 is CASSPTATGSISNEQFF. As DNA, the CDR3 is TGTGCCAGCAGCCCCACGGCCACCGGGAGTATCAGCAATGAGCAGTTCTTC.

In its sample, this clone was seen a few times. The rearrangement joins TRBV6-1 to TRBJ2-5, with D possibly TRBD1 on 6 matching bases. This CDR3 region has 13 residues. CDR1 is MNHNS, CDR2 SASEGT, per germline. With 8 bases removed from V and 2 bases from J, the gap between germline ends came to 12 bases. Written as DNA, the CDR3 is TGTGCCAGCGGCGGAACAGGGCAAGAGACCCAGTACTTC. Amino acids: CASGGTGQETQYF.